Each of the 16 T cell receptor beta chains below was sequenced from the same sample in a study. TCRdb recomputed calls from the RT-PCR reads with MiXCR, one row per CDR3 protein. The sample lists hundreds of thousands of distinct CDR3 sequences; 12% to 15% were seen once. Sequenced: memory CD4+ T cells from blood. These receptors were taken from a female donor in good health, serving as a healthy control.

This clonotype came up many times. The V and J genes are TRBV12-3 or TRBV12-4 and TRBJ2-1; a possible D gene is TRBD1 (7 bases). Trimming stripped 3 bases from V and 7 bases from J, with 10 bases between. This CDR3 spans 13 amino acids. In nucleotides, the CDR3 is TGTGCCAGCAGTTTCGGGGGACAGAATGAGCAGTTCTTC. This codes for CASSFGGQNEQFF.

This clonotype occurred a few times. CDR3 coding DNA: TGCGCCAGCAGCTCTCCGGGACTAGCGGACTACGAGCAGTACTTC. This translates into CASSSPGLADYEQYF. The chain employs TRBV5-1 and TRBJ2-7; TRBD2 matches 11 bases. CDR1 is SGHRS, CDR2 YFSETQ, per germline. There are 15 residues in the CDR3. Losses at the gene ends were 3 bases for V and 3 bases for J; bases not matched to a gene: 5.

This clonotype appeared a few times. The V gene is TRBV18, the J gene TRBJ2-7; 9 positions agree with TRBD2. The CDR3 contains 14 residues. Trimming at V came to 6 bases and at J to 6 bases, leaving 9 bases not matched to a gene. The germline gives CDR1 KGHSH, CDR2 LQKENI. The CDR3 sequence: CASSSESGGREQYF. In DNA form, the CDR3 reads TGTGCCAGCTCCTCGGAGAGCGGGGGGCGCGAGCAGTACTTC.

This clonotype was found a few times. The chain links TRBV4-1 to TRBJ2-2; D is ambiguous. Trimming removed 5 bases from V and 0 bases from J, with 10 bases in between. Per germline, CDR1 MGHRA and CDR2 YSYEKL. This CDR3 contains 15 residues. In nucleotides, the CDR3 is TGCGCCAGCAGCGCCTACAGCTCGAACACCGGGGAGCTGTTTTTT. Protein sequence: CASSAYSSNTGELFF.

This clonotype was observed a handful of times. The J gene is TRBJ2-3, the V gene TRBV4-3; D gene uncertain. The CDR3 spans 14 residues. Trimming took 1 base from V and 5 from J, leaving 10 bases between them. Germline lookup yields CDR1 LGHNA and CDR2 YSLEER. The chain's CDR3 is CASSQGHPGDTQYF. The DNA of the CDR3 is TGCGCCAGCAGCCAAGGACATCCCGGAGATACGCAGTATTTT.

This clonotype was recorded at least ten times. J is TRBJ2-7 and V is TRBV13; D ambiguous. Germline values: CDR1 PRHDT, CDR2 FYEKMQ (reference sequence). V was trimmed by 5 bases and J by 3 bases, leaving 8 bases between them. The CDR3 spans 12 residues. The CDR3 sequence: CASSRTRYEQYF. The CDR3 DNA follows: TGTGCCAGCAGCAGGACCCGCTACGAGCAGTACTTC.

The chain employs TRBV6-2 or TRBV6-3 and TRBJ1-2; the D is unclear. CDR1 and CDR2 (germline): MNHEY, SVGEGT. V shed 2 bases and J shed 8 bases, with 6 bases lying between them. The CDR3 is made up of 11 amino acids. CDR3 DNA sequence: TGTGCCAGCAGTTACAAGTTCGGCTACACCTTC. This translates into CASSYKFGYTF.

This clonotype was found a few times. V and J are TRBV6-5 and TRBJ2-7; 8 bases agree with TRBD1. Per the germline V gene, CDR1 is MNHEY and CDR2 is SVGAGI. V lost 6 bases and J lost 2; bases outside the gene matches: 6. There are 14 residues in the CDR3. CDR3 nucleotide sequence: TGTGCCAGCAGAGCACAGGGGGGCCCCTACGAGCAGTACTTC. It codes for CASRAQGGPYEQYF.

This clonotype was observed a handful of times. V gene TRBV20-1 combines with J gene TRBJ1-2, with D possibly being TRBD1 (6 bases). The germline gives CDR1 DFQATT, CDR2 SNEGSKA (reference sequence). The CDR3 runs to 15 residues. V was cut by 5 bases and J by 7 bases, with 23 bases left in between. Here the CDR3 reads CSALVRSRGASGYTF. CDR3 bases: TGCAGTGCTCTAGTAAGGTCCCGGGGGGCCTCTGGCTACACCTTC.

CDR3 sequence: CASSQAGRDLRAFF. CDR3 DNA sequence: TGTGCCAGCAGCCAAGCTGGCCGGGACCTAAGAGCTTTCTTT. This chain joins TRBV3-1 and TRBJ1-1; D might be TRBD1 (5 bases). Trimming cost V 1 base and J 10 bases, with 16 bases left between them. Germline loops: CDR1 LGHDT, CDR2 YNNKEL (reference sequence). CDR3 length equals 14 residues.

This clonotype was picked up a small number of times. The V gene is TRBV6-6, the J gene TRBJ2-7, with TRBD1 matching 8 bases. Germline CDR1 reads MNHNY; CDR2 reads SVGAGI (reference sequence). J was trimmed by 2 bases and V by 7 bases; bases with no gene match: 7. The CDR3 extends over 14 amino acids. The CDR3 is CASTGGGTPYEQYF. For the CDR3, the DNA is TGTGCCAGCACAGGGGGCGGGACGCCCTACGAGCAGTACTTC.

This clonotype was seen ten or more times. V gene TRBV29-1 combines with J gene TRBJ1-1, with D perhaps TRBD1 (5 bases). CDR3 length: 13 amino acids. V was shortened by 5 bases and J by 5 bases, with 15 bases between the two germline ends. From germline, CDR1 is SQVTM and CDR2 ANQGSEA. The CDR3 sequence is CSVLQGYQTEAFF. CDR3 nucleotide sequence: TGCAGCGTTCTCCAGGGATACCAGACTGAAGCTTTCTTT.

This clonotype was seen a few times. V usage is TRBV5-1 and J usage is TRBJ2-5; D could derive from TRBD1 or TRBD2 (5 bases each). The germline V gene encodes CDR1 SGHRS and CDR2 YFSETQ. CDR3 length: 14 amino acids. Trimming pared 6 bases from V and 4 bases from J, leaving 16 bases between. The CDR3 spells CASKEAGTSETQYF. The CDR3 nucleotides are TGCGCCAGCAAGGAAGCAGGGACGTCAGAGACCCAGTACTTC.

This clonotype was seen many times. V is TRBV5-1 and J is TRBJ2-2; 7 bases agree with TRBD2. The CDR3 loop spans 14 amino acids. Germline V gene lookup returns CDR1 SGHRS and CDR2 YFSETQ. Losses at the gene ends were 4 bases for V and 7 bases for J; bases not matched to a gene: 7. CDR3 DNA: TGCGCCAGCAGCATCGGACTAGTCCTCGGGGAGCTGTTTTTT. Encoded protein: CASSIGLVLGELFF.

This clonotype came up a few times. The gene calls are TRBV12-3 or TRBV12-4 and TRBJ1-3, with D uncertain. This CDR3 contains 11 residues. V was clipped by 2 bases and J by 5 bases, with 1 base between them. CDR3 residues: CASSLRNTIYF. CDR3 in DNA: TGTGCCAGCAGTTTAAGAAACACCATATATTTT.

This clonotype was recorded at least ten times. The genes are TRBV6-5 and TRBJ1-5; 7 bases are a match to TRBD1. The V segment lost 6 bases and the J segment 7 bases; nucleotides outside the gene matches: 9. Germline CDR1 MNHEY, CDR2 SVGAGI. The CDR3 runs 14 residues. The CDR3 is CASSRSTGDQPQHF. As DNA, the CDR3 is TGTGCCAGCAGCCGCTCCACAGGGGACCAGCCCCAGCATTTT.